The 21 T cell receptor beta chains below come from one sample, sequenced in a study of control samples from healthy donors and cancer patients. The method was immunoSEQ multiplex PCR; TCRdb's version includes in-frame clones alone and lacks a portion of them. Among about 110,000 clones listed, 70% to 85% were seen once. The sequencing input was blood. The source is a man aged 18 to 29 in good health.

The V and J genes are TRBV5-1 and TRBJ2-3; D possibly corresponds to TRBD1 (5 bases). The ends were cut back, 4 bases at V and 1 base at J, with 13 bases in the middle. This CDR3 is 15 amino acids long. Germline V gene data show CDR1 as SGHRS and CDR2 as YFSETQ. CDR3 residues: CASSAADRRTDTQYF. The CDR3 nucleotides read TGCGCCAGCAGCGCGGCTGACAGACGCACAGATACGCAGTATTTT.

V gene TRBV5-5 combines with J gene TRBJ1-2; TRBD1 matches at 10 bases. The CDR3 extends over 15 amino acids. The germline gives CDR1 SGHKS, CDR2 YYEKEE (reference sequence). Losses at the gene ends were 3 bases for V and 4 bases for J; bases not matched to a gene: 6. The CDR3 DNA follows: TGTGCCAGCAGCTCCGGACAGGGGGTTAGCTATGGCTACACCTTC. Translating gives CASSSGQGVSYGYTF. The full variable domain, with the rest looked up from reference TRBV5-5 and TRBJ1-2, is DAGVTQSPTHLIKTRGQQVTLRCSPISGHKSVSWYQQVLGQGPQFIFQYYEKEERGRGNFPDRFSARQFPNYSSELNVNALLLGDSALYLCASSSGQGVSYGYTFGSGTRLTVV.

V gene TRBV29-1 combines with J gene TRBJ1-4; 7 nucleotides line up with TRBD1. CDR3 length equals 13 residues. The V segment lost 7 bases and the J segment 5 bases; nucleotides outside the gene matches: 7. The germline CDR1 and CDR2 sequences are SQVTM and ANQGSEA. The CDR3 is CSARGQKNEKLFF. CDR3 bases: TGCAGCGCCCGGGGACAGAAGAATGAAAAACTGTTTTTT.

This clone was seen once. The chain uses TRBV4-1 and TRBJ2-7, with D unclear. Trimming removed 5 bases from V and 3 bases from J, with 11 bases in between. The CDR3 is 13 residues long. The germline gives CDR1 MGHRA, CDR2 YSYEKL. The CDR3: CASSETELYEQYF. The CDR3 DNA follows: TGCGCCAGCAGCGAGACGGAACTCTACGAGCAGTACTTC.

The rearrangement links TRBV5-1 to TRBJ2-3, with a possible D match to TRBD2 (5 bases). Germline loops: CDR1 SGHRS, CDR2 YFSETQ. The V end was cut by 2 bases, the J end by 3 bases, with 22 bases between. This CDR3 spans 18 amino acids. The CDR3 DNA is TGCGCCAGCAGCTTCCTATCCCCTACGGGGTCTGTGACAGATACGCAGTATTTT. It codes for CASSFLSPTGSVTDTQYF.

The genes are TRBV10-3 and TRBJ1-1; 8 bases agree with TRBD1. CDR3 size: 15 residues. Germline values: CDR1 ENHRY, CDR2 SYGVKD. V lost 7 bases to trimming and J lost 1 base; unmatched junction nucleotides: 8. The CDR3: CAINSPGTGNTEAFF. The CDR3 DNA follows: TGTGCCATCAACTCTCCTGGGACAGGGAACACTGAAGCTTTCTTT.

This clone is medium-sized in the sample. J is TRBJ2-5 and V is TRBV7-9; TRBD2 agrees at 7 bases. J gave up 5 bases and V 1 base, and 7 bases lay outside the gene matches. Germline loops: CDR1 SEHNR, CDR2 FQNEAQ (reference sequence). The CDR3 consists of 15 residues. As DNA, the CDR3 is TGTGCCAGCAGCTTAGAACTAGCGATGGAGGAGACCCAGTACTTC. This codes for CASSLELAMEETQYF.

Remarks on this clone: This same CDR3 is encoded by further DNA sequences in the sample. The CDR3 DNA reads TGTGCCAGCAGTTTGACAGGGGCCTTCAATCAGCCCCAGCATTTT. Protein sequence: CASSLTGAFNQPQHF. The rearrangement uses TRBV28 and TRBJ1-5, with 8 bases matching TRBD1. The CDR3 is 15 residues long. The ends lost 3 bases at V and 3 bases at J; junction bases unmatched: 4. Per the germline V gene, CDR1 is MDHEN and CDR2 is SYDVKM.

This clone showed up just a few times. CDR3 in amino acids: CASSMVLPGTGGAGYSPLHF. CDR3 coding DNA: TGTGCCAGTAGTATGGTCTTACCCGGGACAGGGGGCGCGGGTTATTCACCCCTCCACTTT. The V call is TRBV19, the J call TRBJ1-6, with TRBD1 matching over 12 bases. CDR1 and CDR2 from the germline V gene are LNHDA and SQIVND (reference sequence). This CDR3 is built from 20 residues. V trimming: 3 bases; J trimming: 8 bases; junction bases outside the gene matches: 17.

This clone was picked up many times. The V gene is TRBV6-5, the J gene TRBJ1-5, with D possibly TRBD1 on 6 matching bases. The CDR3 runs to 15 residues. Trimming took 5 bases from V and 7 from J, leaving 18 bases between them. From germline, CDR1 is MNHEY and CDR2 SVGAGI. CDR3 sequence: CASSPRPEQGQPQHF. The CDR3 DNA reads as TGTGCCAGCAGTCCCCGACCCGAACAGGGCCAGCCCCAGCATTTT.

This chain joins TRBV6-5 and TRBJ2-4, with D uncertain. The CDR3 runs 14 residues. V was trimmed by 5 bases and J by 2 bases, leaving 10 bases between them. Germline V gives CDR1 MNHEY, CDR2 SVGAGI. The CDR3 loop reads CASSPYLTKNIQYF. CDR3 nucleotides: TGTGCCAGCAGTCCCTACTTAACCAAAAACATTCAGTACTTC.

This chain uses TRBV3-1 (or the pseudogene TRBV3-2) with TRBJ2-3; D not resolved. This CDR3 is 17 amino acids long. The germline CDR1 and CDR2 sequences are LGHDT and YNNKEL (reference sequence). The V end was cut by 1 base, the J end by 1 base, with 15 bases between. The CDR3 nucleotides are TGTGCCAGCAGCCAAGGCGTAGGTCGTGCGGGCACAGATACGCAGTATTTT. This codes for CASSQGVGRAGTDTQYF.

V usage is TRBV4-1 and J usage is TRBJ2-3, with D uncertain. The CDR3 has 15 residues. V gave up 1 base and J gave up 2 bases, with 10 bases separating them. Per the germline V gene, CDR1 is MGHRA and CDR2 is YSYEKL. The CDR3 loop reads CASSQGSAVTDTQYF. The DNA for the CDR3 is TGCGCCAGCAGCCAAGGATCGGCCGTCACAGATACGCAGTATTTT.

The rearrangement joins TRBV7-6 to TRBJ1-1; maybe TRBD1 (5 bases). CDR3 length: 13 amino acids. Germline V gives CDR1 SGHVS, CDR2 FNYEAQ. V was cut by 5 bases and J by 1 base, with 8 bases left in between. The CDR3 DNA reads TGTGCCAGCAGCCCCGGGGGGAACACTGAAGCTTTCTTT. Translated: CASSPGGNTEAFF.

The CDR3: CASKSLGRSSDQPQHF. The CDR3 DNA reads as TGTGCCAGTAAAAGTCTTGGCAGGTCTTCCGATCAGCCCCAGCATTTT. This chain links TRBV19 with TRBJ1-5; unclear D gene. The CDR3 is 16 amino acids. The germline V and J ends were trimmed by 7 bases and 5 bases, with 21 bases remaining between them. CDR1 and CDR2 (germline): LNHDA, SQIVND (reference sequence).

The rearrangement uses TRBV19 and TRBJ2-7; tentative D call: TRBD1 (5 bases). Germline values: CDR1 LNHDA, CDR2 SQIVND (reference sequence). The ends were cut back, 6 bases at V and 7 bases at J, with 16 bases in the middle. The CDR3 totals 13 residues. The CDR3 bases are TGTGCCAGTAGCCTCGCTCAGGGTTTAGAGCAGTACGTC. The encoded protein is CASSLAQGLEQYV.

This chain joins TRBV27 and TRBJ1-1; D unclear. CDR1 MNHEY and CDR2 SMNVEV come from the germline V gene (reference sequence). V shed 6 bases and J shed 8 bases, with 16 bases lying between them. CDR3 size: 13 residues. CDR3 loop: CASSRPGRIEAFF. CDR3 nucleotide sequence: TGTGCCAGCAGCCGCCCGGGGAGGATAGAAGCTTTCTTT.

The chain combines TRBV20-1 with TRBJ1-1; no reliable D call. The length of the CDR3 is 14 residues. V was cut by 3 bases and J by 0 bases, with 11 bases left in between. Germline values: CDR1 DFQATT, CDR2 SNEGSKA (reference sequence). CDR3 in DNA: TGCAGTGCTAGTAATCCGACCGTGAACACTGAAGCTTTCTTT. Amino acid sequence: CSASNPTVNTEAFF.

CDR3 region: CASSLSGGGADTQYF. The CDR3 region has the DNA TGTGCCAGCAGTTTAAGCGGGGGGGGTGCAGATACGCAGTATTTT. The V gene is TRBV6-2 or TRBV6-3, the J gene TRBJ2-3, with 10 bases fitting TRBD2. Trimming cost V 4 bases and J 4 bases; bases outside gene matches: 5. This CDR3 spans 15 amino acids. The germline CDR1 and CDR2 sequences are MNHEY and SVGEGT.

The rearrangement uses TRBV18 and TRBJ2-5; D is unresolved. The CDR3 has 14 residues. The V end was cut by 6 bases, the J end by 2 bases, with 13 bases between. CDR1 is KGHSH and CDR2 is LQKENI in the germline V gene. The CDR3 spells CASSQQSKQETQYF. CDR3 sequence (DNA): TGTGCCAGCTCGCAACAGTCGAAACAAGAGACCCAGTACTTC. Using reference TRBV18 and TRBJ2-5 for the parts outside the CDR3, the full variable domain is NAGVMQNPRHLVRRRGQEARLRCSPMKGHSHVYWYRQLPEEGLKFMVYLQKENIIDESGMPKERFSAEFPKEGPSILRIQQVVRGDSAAYFCASSQQSKQETQYFGPGTRLLVL.

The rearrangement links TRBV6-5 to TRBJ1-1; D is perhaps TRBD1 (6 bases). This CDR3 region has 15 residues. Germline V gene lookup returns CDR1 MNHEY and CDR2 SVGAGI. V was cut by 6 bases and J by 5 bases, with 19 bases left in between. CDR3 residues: CASSRQVKTGTEAFF. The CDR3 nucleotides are TGTGCCAGCAGCAGACAGGTGAAAACGGGTACTGAAGCTTTCTTT.